These 5 T cell receptor beta chains share one sample of origin, sequenced in a study of T cells of healthy individuals. TCRdb fed the 5' RACE reads into MiXCR, producing one record per CDR3 protein. The table records roughly 87,000 distinct CDR3 sequences, 15% to 20% of them present only once. The receptors derive from a human donor in good health.

This clonotype was detected only a few times. The chain joins TRBV4-2 to TRBJ2-3; D unresolved. The CDR3 contains 14 residues. V was cut by 1 base and J by 0 bases, with 5 bases left in between. Germline CDR1 reads LGHNA; CDR2 reads YNFKEQ. The CDR3 protein is CASSQGTSTDTQYF. CDR3 sequence (DNA): TGTGCCAGCAGCCAAGGTACTAGCACAGATACGCAGTATTTT.

This clonotype was counted many times. V is TRBV11-2 and J is TRBJ2-7, with TRBD2 identical over 12 bases. With V trimmed by 5 bases and J by 4 bases, 3 bases remained unmatched. Germline CDR1 SGHAT, CDR2 FQNNGV. This CDR3 region has 14 residues. The CDR3 region has the DNA TGTGCCAGCAGCACACTAGCGGGGGGTTACGAGCAGTACTTC. Encoded protein: CASSTLAGGYEQYF.

The J gene is TRBJ2-7, the V gene TRBV30; 11 nucleotides line up with TRBD1. Looked up from germline, CDR1 is GTSNPN and CDR2 is SVGIG (reference sequence). This CDR3 has 16 residues. Germline trimming cut 2 bases from V and 7 bases from J; bases unmatched to any gene: 13. The CDR3, as DNA: TGTGCCTGGAGTCCAACCCGGACAGGGGGCGCCAGGGAGCAGTACTTC. Encoded protein: CAWSPTRTGGAREQYF.

For the CDR3, the DNA is TGTGCCAGCAGTTCTCTCGGGGGGGAAGCTTTCTTT. Translating it yields CASSSLGGEAFF. The J gene is TRBJ1-1, the V gene TRBV6-5; D might be TRBD1 (5 bases). The CDR3 contains 12 residues. The germline V gene has CDR1 MNHEY and CDR2 SVGAGI. The V gene lost 4 bases and the J gene lost 8 bases, with 11 bases spanning the gap.

V gene TRBV14 combines with J gene TRBJ1-2, with unresolved D. Trimming cost V 0 bases and J 3 bases, with 14 bases left between them. Germline V lookup: CDR1 SGHDN, CDR2 FVKESK. The CDR3 is made up of 16 amino acids. CDR3 amino acids: CASSQDVPATYYGYTF. In DNA, the CDR3 is TGTGCCAGCAGCCAAGATGTGCCAGCTACTTACTATGGCTACACCTTC.